The rows below give T cell receptor beta chains drawn from one sample of a study of T-cell memory formation after mild COVID-19. From the 5' RACE reads, TCRdb called clonotypes with MiXCR, one entry per CDR3 protein. The table shows 140,000 to 150,000 distinct CDR3 sequences, with almost 25% occurring only once. Source material: PBMCs or a T cell subset sorted from them (not recorded which). Receptor source: an adult woman who had mild COVID-19 (a few samples of this study predate the infection). Cell type and time point are not known. The CDR3 runs from the conserved cysteine through the conserved F or W. D genes are given only for firm matches. Clone size is not always given. Where it is, it says once, few, many or a class for expanded clones.

D	size	V	J	DNA	CDR3
TRBD1	NA	TRBV4-2	TRBJ1-1	TGTGCCAGCAGCCAAGTCTCGGGGACAGGGGCCCTGAACACTGAAGCTTTCTTT	CASSQVSGTGALNTEAFF
NA	NA	TRBV5-6	TRBJ2-1	TGTGTCAGCAGCTTGGCGTATGGTGGGGGCAATGAGCAGTTCTTC	CVSSLAYGGGNEQFF
TRBD2	NA	TRBV3-1	TRBJ2-1	TGTGCCAGCAGCATACGGACTAGCGGGAGAAATGAGCAGTTCTTC	CASSIRTSGRNEQFF
NA	NA	TRBV11-2	TRBJ2-7	TGTGCCACGATTGGGGCTGGCGAGCAGTACTTC	CATIGAGEQYF
NA	few	TRBV9	TRBJ2-1	TGTGCCAGCAGCGTAGATAACAATGAGCAGTTCTTC	CASSVDNNEQFF
TRBD2	NA	TRBV20-1	TRBJ2-7	TGCAGTGCTCCCTCGACTAGCGGGGTTACCTACGAGCAGTACTTC	CSAPSTSGVTYEQYF
NA	few	TRBV7-9	TRBJ2-7	TGTGCCAGCAGCTACGACAGAGGCGAGCAGTACTTC	CASSYDRGEQYF
TRBD1	NA	TRBV14	TRBJ2-7	TGTGCCAGCAGCTCCGGGACAGGGGCGTCCTACGAGCAGTACTTC	CASSSGTGASYEQYF
NA	NA	TRBV29-1	TRBJ2-7	TGCAGCGTTGAGGCGAGGGGGGGCTCCTACGAGCAGTACTTC	CSVEARGGSYEQYF
TRBD1	few	TRBV4-1	TRBJ1-5	TGCGCCAGCAGCCAAGATTACGGGACAGACAATCAGCCCCAGCATTTT	CASSQDYGTDNQPQHF
NA	NA	TRBV7-9	TRBJ1-5	TGTGCCAGCAGCTTAGACAGCGGCAATCAGCCCCAGCATTTT	CASSLDSGNQPQHF
NA	NA	TRBV24-1	TRBJ1-2	TGTGCCACCAGTGATGGACGCTATGGCTACACCTTC	CATSDGRYGYTF
NA	NA	TRBV12-3/TRBV12-4	TRBJ2-5	TGTGCCAGCAGGGGGGGACACGAAGAAGAGACCCAGTACTTC	CASRGGHEEETQYF
NA	few	TRBV9	TRBJ1-6	TGTGCCAGCAGTGGCATACTGTCACCCCTCCACTTT	CASSGILSPLHF
TRBD1	NA	TRBV6-1	TRBJ2-1	TGTGCCAGCCGGGGGACAGGTTTTTATGAGCAGTTCTTC	CASRGTGFYEQFF
NA	few	TRBV4-1	TRBJ2-1	TGCGCCAGCAGCCAAGTTGCGGGTAATGAGCAGTTCTTC	CASSQVAGNEQFF
TRBD2	few	TRBV7-2	TRBJ2-1	TGTGCCAGCAGCTTACTCGTAGCGGGAGGGTCACCGCAGTTCTTC	CASSLLVAGGSPQFF
NA	NA	TRBV7-6	TRBJ2-7	TGTGCCAGCAGCTTAAAGGACATTGACTACGAGCAGTACTTC	CASSLKDIDYEQYF
NA	NA	TRBV12-3/TRBV12-4	TRBJ2-2	TGTGCCAGTTTTGGGGGGACCGGGGAGCTGTTTTTT	CASFGGTGELFF
NA	NA	TRBV29-1	TRBJ1-2	TGCAGCGTTGTTGTGCCCGGGGGTTATGGCTACACCTTC	CSVVVPGGYGYTF
NA	NA	TRBV15	TRBJ1-3	TGTGCCACCAGACCTGGTGGTAGCTCTGGAAACACCATATATTTT	CATRPGGSSGNTIYF
NA	few	TRBV9	TRBJ2-3	TGTGCCAGCAGCTCTGGGGGGCCAGGGGATACGCAGTATTTT	CASSSGGPGDTQYF
TRBD1	NA	TRBV7-9	TRBJ2-1	TGTGCCAGCAGCTTAGCCTCCGCCGGGACAGGAGTAAATGAGCAGTTCTTC	CASSLASAGTGVNEQFF
NA	NA	TRBV7-9	TRBJ2-7	TGTGCCAGCAGCTCCGTGACCGCCCCGTGGTACTTC	CASSSVTAPWYF
TRBD1	few	TRBV4-1	TRBJ2-2	TGCGCCAGCAGCCGCCCCGGGACAGAGAACACCGGGGAGCTGTTTTTT	CASSRPGTENTGELFF
TRBD1	few	TRBV7-6	TRBJ1-1	TGTGCCAGCAGCCCCCTCGGACAGGTGAACACTGAAGCTTTCTTT	CASSPLGQVNTEAFF
NA	few	TRBV19	TRBJ2-1	TGTGCCAGTAGCCTTATACTCGGCTCCTACAATGAGCAGTTCTTC	CASSLILGSYNEQFF
TRBD2	NA	TRBV4-3	TRBJ2-7	TGCGCCAGCAGCCAAGATCTTAGCGGGAGGACCTCCTACGAGCAGTACTTC	CASSQDLSGRTSYEQYF
NA	NA	TRBV15	TRBJ1-1	TGTGCCACCAGCCCTTGGCCAGGGACGATAATGAACACTGAAGCTTTCTTT	CATSPWPGTIMNTEAFF
NA	many	TRBV9	TRBJ1-4	TGTGCCAGCAGCGTAGACGAAACTAATGAAAAACTGTTTTTT	CASSVDETNEKLFF
NA	NA	TRBV11-2	TRBJ2-2	TGTGCCAGCAGCTTAGTACCCGGAGGGGGGGTCGGGGAGCTGTTTTTT	CASSLVPGGGVGELFF
NA	few	TRBV5-1	TRBJ1-1	TGCGCCAGCAGCTTATCCCTGGGGATGAACACTGAAGCTTTCTTT	CASSLSLGMNTEAFF
TRBD1	NA	TRBV7-6	TRBJ2-1	TGTGCCAGCACCCTAGGGGCCGGGACAGGGTACGATGAGCAGTTCTTC	CASTLGAGTGYDEQFF
NA	few	TRBV7-9	TRBJ2-1	TGTGCCAGCAGCTTAGAGGTCAGGGCGGTAACCTACAATGAGCAGTTCTTC	CASSLEVRAVTYNEQFF
TRBD2	NA	TRBV4-3	TRBJ2-5	TGCGCCAGCAGCCAAGATCTCGGCGGGGGTCAAGAGACCCAGTACTTC	CASSQDLGGGQETQYF
TRBD1	medium-sized	TRBV7-6	TRBJ2-3	TGTGCCAGCAGCTTAGTAGCAGGGGGCGCAGATACGCAGTATTTT	CASSLVAGGADTQYF
NA	NA	TRBV28	TRBJ2-3	TGTGCCAGCACCCCACGGACTGTATCCACAGATACGCAGTATTTT	CASTPRTVSTDTQYF
NA	NA	TRBV29-1	TRBJ1-3	TGCAGCGTTGGAAACTCTGGAAACACCATATATTTT	CSVGNSGNTIYF
TRBD2	NA	TRBV4-1	TRBJ2-7	TGCGCCAGCAGCCAAGATCCGGGGAGGGACTTACGAAACGAGCAGTACTTC	CASSQDPGRDLRNEQYF
NA	few	TRBV20-1	TRBJ2-5	TGCAGTGTCATTCATGGCGGGGCCAAAGAGACCCAGTACTTC	CSVIHGGAKETQYF
NA	NA	TRBV2	TRBJ1-3	TGTGCCAGCAGCCCCACCCTTTGGGGTATCTCTGGAAACACCATATATTTT	CASSPTLWGISGNTIYF
TRBD1	NA	TRBV9	TRBJ2-7	TGTGCCAGCAGCGCCGCAGGGGGCGCGTACGAGCAGTACTTC	CASSAAGGAYEQYF
NA	few	TRBV9	TRBJ2-5	TGTGCCAGCAGCCCCCGATTACAGTTACAGTCCCAGTACTTC	CASSPRLQLQSQYF
TRBD2	once	TRBV6-5	TRBJ2-7	TGTGCCAGCAGTTACTCCGGGCTAGCGGGAGGGCCAAAGATCTACGAGCAGTACTTC	CASSYSGLAGGPKIYEQYF
TRBD1	few	TRBV27	TRBJ2-7	TGTGCCAGCAGGAACATCGACAGGGACGAGCAGTACTTC	CASRNIDRDEQYF
NA	NA	TRBV3-1	TRBJ1-1	TGTGCCAGCAGCACTTCCTACGGGAACACTGAAGCTTTCTTT	CASSTSYGNTEAFF
TRBD1	NA	TRBV7-2	TRBJ1-1	TGTGCCAGCAGCGGGCGGACAGGGTCGAACACTGAAGCTTTCTTT	CASSGRTGSNTEAFF
NA	NA	TRBV6-2/TRBV6-3	TRBJ2-7	TGTGCCAGCAGTTACCCCCCCAACTACGAGCAGTACTTC	CASSYPPNYEQYF